These T cell receptor beta chains were read from a single sample in a study of blood T cells in healthy people across ages. MiXCR, run by TCRdb on the 5' RACE reads, gives a single entry per CDR3 protein. Altogether fewer than 1,000,000 distinct CDR3 sequences are present, approximately 44% being singletons, with the ten largest covering roughly 19%. The sample consisted of blood. Every receptor here comes from a man between 60 and 70 years old in good health. CDR3s include the opening cysteine and the closing phenylalanine or tryptophan. The size field is filled for only some rows; it gives once, few, many or a size class.

abundance,v_gene,j_gene,CDR3aa
.,TRBV9,TRBJ1-3,CASSVRPGASGNTIYF
.,TRBV6-1,TRBJ1-2,CASDRDPYGYTF
few,TRBV6-6,TRBJ2-3,CASRPGLAGHTDTQYF
.,TRBV12-3/TRBV12-4,TRBJ2-7,CASSPDREYEQYF
.,TRBV20-1,TRBJ2-1,CSAGPPQGSFYNEQFF
few,TRBV4-3,TRBJ1-2,CASSQDLAGLGNYGYTF
.,TRBV28,TRBJ1-5,CASSFSGTGVQPQHF
.,TRBV7-8,TRBJ2-3,CASSLPSEGLAGTDTQYF
.,TRBV4-3,TRBJ2-7,CASSQDVGVEQYF
.,TRBV6-1,TRBJ2-7,CASSPHPGTGGVYEQYF
.,TRBV7-9,TRBJ2-7,CASSPSPHYEQYF
few,TRBV6-2/TRBV6-3,TRBJ2-7,CASYEGRLGEQYF
.,TRBV2,TRBJ1-2,CASSEVSANYGYTF
.,TRBV9,TRBJ2-1,CASSEWGAYNEQFF
.,TRBV7-2,TRBJ2-3,CASSLGRTRRADTQYF
.,TRBV7-2,TRBJ2-1,CASSSEWGSYNEQFF
few,TRBV29-1,TRBJ2-5,CSVEDPSSGGGAQYF
.,TRBV20-1,.,CSARTPKGGSYNEQYF
.,TRBV29-1,TRBJ1-2,CSVLHSYGYTF
few,TRBV4-3,TRBJ2-7,CASSQEGGRLYEQYF
.,TRBV6-1,TRBJ1-5,CASSQGRSVHF
.,TRBV28,TRBJ2-5,CASSFSSGGGQETQYF